These T cell receptor beta chains were read from a single sample in a study of cytomegalovirus exposure and HLA in healthy donors. Only in-frame clones appear in the TCRdb table, and some are missing; sequencing was by immunoSEQ multiplex PCR. This sample has 100,000 to 150,000 clones, with approximately 78% found just once. The sample taken for sequencing was PBMCs. These receptors all stem from a female donor in good health and CMV-seronegative. Each CDR3 is given with its conserved first and last residue. Size is stated for part of the rows, as once, few or many counts, or as a class when the clone is expanded.

- | TRBV27 | CASSADRTEQYF
- | TRBV4-1 | CASSQYLVVSSSYEQYF
- | TRBV11-2 | CASSLWGDRGSYEQYF
- | TRBV15 | CATSRDALGGSGRAGNTIYF
- | TRBV7-6 | CASSPVTNTGELFF
- | TRBV28 | CAGQTYGYTF
- | TRBV4-3 | CASSQDHGEGNYGYTF
- | TRBV11-2 | CASSLMTGNEKLFF
few | TRBV2 | CASSDHRWNEKLFF
- | TRBV6-6 | CASSFPRAGAYEQYF
- | TRBV7-9 | CASSLALSAGDQETQYF
- | TRBV11-2 | CASSPRNYNEQFF
- | TRBV7-9 | CASSSRLAGGQDTQYF
- | TRBV5-1 | CASSKDIDYGYTF
few | TRBV7-6 | CASSLAGQQETQYF
few | TRBV2 | CASLRGAQETQYF
- | TRBV7-9 | CASSPWGLTGQREKLFF
- | TRBV27 | CASSLSSRYEQYF
- | TRBV19 | CASKNGDGVDQPQHF
- | TRBV19 | CASSIGAGYSYEQYF
- | TRBV20-1 | CSASDGTYKFF
- | TRBV7-2 | CASSDSGGGEKLFF
once | TRBV7-6 | CASSSRQGWFF
- | TRBV14 | CASSQGRFETQYF
- | TRBV2 | CASSEALSQGEEKLFF
- | TRBV4-3 | CASSQSQGATSSGNTIYF
- | TRBV28 | CASSLGRRATYEQYF
- | TRBV6-5 | CASSYGPYNEQFF
- | TRBV7-9 | CASSRGSTEAFF
few | TRBV27 | CASSFGQGAAYEQYF
- | TRBV7-7 | CASSPLNSATDTQYF
- | TRBV6-4 | CASSDGTSGNEQFF
few | TRBV6-6 | CASSYFEGDGYTF
- | TRBV28 | CASSSQDSSGANVLTF
- | TRBV18 | CASSPRAAGTQYF
- | TRBV7-9 | CASSLAAGGTNEKLFF
- | TRBV6-5 | CATRFSGSDEQYF
- | TRBV28 | CASSQPAAAIEAFF
- | TRBV10-3 | CAISEDRGGPDTQYF
- | TRBV28 | CASSLYRGRQPQHF
- | TRBV5-4 | CASRSGGGRLYNEQFF
- | TRBV10-3 | CAISESKGALTYEQYF
few | TRBV5-6 | CASSLVEGGEQYF
- | TRBV9 | CASSVGSGRAHGELFF